The 13 T cell receptor beta chains in this list originate from one sample, sequenced in a study of blood T cell repertoires in COVID-19. Data came from immunoSEQ multiplex PCR; TCRdb stores just in-frame clones and leaves some out. The repertoire has some 69,000 clones, roughly 79% of them found once; the top ten carry 20%. The sample taken for sequencing was peripheral blood. These receptors were obtained from a woman aged 70-85 years with acute or convalescent COVID-19.

The CDR3 nucleotides are TGTGCTAGTGGTTTGCACCAGGGAATAGGGGCCAACGTCCTGACTTTC. Translated, it gives CASGLHQGIGANVLTF. This rearrangement joins TRBV12-5 to TRBJ2-6, with a weak D call TRBD1 (5 bases). Trimming left V 2 bases short and J 4 bases short, with 12 bases between. Germline V gene lookup returns CDR1 LGHNT and CDR2 FRNRAP. This CDR3 has 16 residues.

The rearrangement joins TRBV28 to TRBJ1-1; D may be TRBD1 (5 bases). Trimming stripped 6 bases from V and 10 bases from J, with 12 bases between. Germline assignment: CDR1 MDHEN and CDR2 SYDVKM. The CDR3 is 11 residues long. The CDR3, as DNA: TGTGCCAGCAGCTCAAGGGGAGGAGCTTTCTTT. The encoded protein is CASSSRGGAFF.

The chain recombines TRBV2 with TRBJ2-7, with 16 bases fitting TRBD2. Germline V gives CDR1 SNHLY, CDR2 FYNNEI. There are 20 residues in the CDR3. V dropped 2 bases and J dropped 4; count of bases not matched to a gene: 14. The DNA of the CDR3 is TGTGCCAGCAGTGAACCCGGGACTAGCGGGAGGGCCGCTAATGCGTACGAGCAGTACTTC. Its translation: CASSEPGTSGRAANAYEQYF.

Ten or more counts support this clone. J is TRBJ1-2 and V is TRBV27; 9 bases agree with TRBD1. V lost 4 bases to trimming and J lost 8 bases; unmatched junction nucleotides: 5. The germline V gene encodes CDR1 MNHEY and CDR2 SMNVEV (reference sequence). CDR3 length: 13 residues. The CDR3 nucleotides are TGTGCCAGCAGTTCCTGGACAGGGGACGGCTACACCTTC. It encodes CASSSWTGDGYTF.

The rearrangement joins TRBV11-2 to TRBJ2-7, with TRBD1 as a possible D gene (5 bases). The CDR3 has 15 amino acids. Trimming left V 1 base short and J 6 bases short, with 16 bases between. CDR1 is SGHAT, CDR2 FQNNGV, per germline. DNA for the CDR3: TGTGCCAGCAGCTTAGGCCCAACAGGTCCCCGCGAGCAGTACTTC. Translation gives CASSLGPTGPREQYF.

This chain links TRBV6-1 with TRBJ1-4; D ambiguous. Germline V lookup: CDR1 MNHNS, CDR2 SASEGT. CDR3 length: 16 amino acids. Between the trimmed V and J ends, which lost 4 bases and 8 bases, there was a span of 20 bases. In DNA form, the CDR3 reads TGTGCCAGCAGTGGATCTTTGGGAGACATGGGGGAAAAACTGTTTTTT. Encoded protein: CASSGSLGDMGEKLFF.

The chain is built from TRBV21-1 and TRBJ2-7; TRBD2, the table's D call, was not compared with the DNA. TRBV21-1 is classified as a pseudogene. This CDR3 has 11 amino acids. The CDR3 DNA sequence: TGTGCCAGGGACCGGGAGGACGAGCAGTACTTC. It yields the protein CARDREDEQYF.

The J gene is TRBJ1-5, the V gene TRBV6-5, with 11 bases matching TRBD1. V gave up 5 bases and J gave up 7 bases; unmatched junction bases: 4. The CDR3 runs to 14 residues. CDR1 MNHEY and CDR2 SVGAGI come from the germline V gene. The CDR3 nucleotides read TGTGCCAGCAGTCCCCGGACAGGGGGCCAGCCCCAGCATTTT. As protein: CASSPRTGGQPQHF.

This clone has more than one count but fewer than ten. The V gene is TRBV19, the J gene TRBJ1-4, with D perhaps matching TRBD1 (6 bases). This CDR3 contains 17 residues. The ends were cut back, 5 bases at V and 0 bases at J, with 16 bases in the middle. CDR1 and CDR2 from the germline V gene are LNHDA and SQIVND (reference sequence). The chain's CDR3 is CASSESGRGSTNEKLFF. The CDR3 region has the DNA TGTGCCAGTAGTGAATCAGGCAGGGGCTCAACTAATGAAAAACTGTTTTTT.

In this sample, this clone turned up a few times. V and J are TRBV6-6 and TRBJ1-4; 8 bases line up with TRBD1. This CDR3 region has 15 residues. The germline gives CDR1 MNHNY, CDR2 SVGAGI (reference sequence). With 6 bases clipped from V and 8 bases from J, the junction kept 11 bases outside the gene matches. Written as DNA, the CDR3 is TGTGCCAGCAGCGGCCCTGGACAGGGTAACGAAAAACTGTTTTTT. Translated, it gives CASSGPGQGNEKLFF.

The V and J genes are TRBV3-1 (or the pseudogene TRBV3-2) and TRBJ2-2; 8 nucleotides agree with TRBD2. CDR3 length equals 18 residues. Germline V gene data show CDR1 as LGHDT and CDR2 as YNNKEL (reference sequence). After removal of 2 bases from V and 7 bases from J, the junction contained 15 bases not matched to a gene. CDR3 sequence: CASSQRLSGGPIGGELFF. DNA of the CDR3: TGTGCCAGCAGCCAAAGACTGTCGGGAGGGCCTATTGGCGGGGAGCTGTTTTTT.

This clone was recorded a few times. The V and J genes are TRBV7-6 and TRBJ1-5; 7 bases line up with TRBD1. The germline V gene encodes CDR1 SGHVS and CDR2 FNYEAQ. V gave up 1 base and J gave up 7 bases; unmatched junction bases: 7. CDR3 length equals 15 residues. Written as DNA, the CDR3 is TGTGCCAGCAGCTTAGGAGGGGGCTTCGGGCAGCCCCAGCATTTT. Protein: CASSLGGGFGQPQHF.

The chain joins TRBV5-5 to TRBJ2-3, with TRBD2 identical over 13 bases. The ends lost 0 bases at V and 3 bases at J; junction bases unmatched: 1. Germline lookup yields CDR1 SGHKS and CDR2 YYEKEE (reference sequence). This CDR3 has 16 residues. Written as DNA, the CDR3 is TGTGCCAGCAGCTTGGGGACTAGCGGGAGTACAGATACGCAGTATTTT. Its protein product is CASSLGTSGSTDTQYF.